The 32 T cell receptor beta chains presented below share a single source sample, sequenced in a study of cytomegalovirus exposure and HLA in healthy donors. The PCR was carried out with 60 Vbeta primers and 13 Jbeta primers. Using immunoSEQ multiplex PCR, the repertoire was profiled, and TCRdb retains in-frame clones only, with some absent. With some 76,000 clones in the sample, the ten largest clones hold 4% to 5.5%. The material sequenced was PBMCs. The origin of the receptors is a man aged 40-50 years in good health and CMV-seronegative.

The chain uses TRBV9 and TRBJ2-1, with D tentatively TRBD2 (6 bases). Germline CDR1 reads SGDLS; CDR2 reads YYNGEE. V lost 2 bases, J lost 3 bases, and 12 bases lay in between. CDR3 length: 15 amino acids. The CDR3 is CASSVSTTSYNEQFF. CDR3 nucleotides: TGTGCCAGCAGCGTGTCCACGACTAGCTACAATGAGCAGTTCTTC.

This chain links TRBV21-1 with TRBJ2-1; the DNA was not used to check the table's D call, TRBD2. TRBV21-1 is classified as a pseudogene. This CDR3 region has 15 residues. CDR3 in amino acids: CASSALGGGDDEQFF. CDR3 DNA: TGTGCCAGCAGCGCACTCGGGGGAGGGGATGATGAGCAGTTCTTC.

CDR3 protein: CASSQNSTNSPLHF. The CDR3 DNA reads TGCGCCAGCAGTCAAAACAGCACTAATTCACCCCTCCACTTT. The V gene is TRBV23-1, the J gene TRBJ1-6; D gene ambiguous. TRBV23-1 is an ORF; its function is uncertain. The V gene lost 2 bases and the J gene lost 6 bases, with 8 bases spanning the gap. There are 14 residues in the CDR3.

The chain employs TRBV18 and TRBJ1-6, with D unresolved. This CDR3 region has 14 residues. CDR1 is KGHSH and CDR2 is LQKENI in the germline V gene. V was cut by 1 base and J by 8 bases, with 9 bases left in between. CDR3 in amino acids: CASSPRAVDSPLHF. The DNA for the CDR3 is TGTGCCAGCTCACCACGGGCAGTGGATTCACCCCTCCACTTT.

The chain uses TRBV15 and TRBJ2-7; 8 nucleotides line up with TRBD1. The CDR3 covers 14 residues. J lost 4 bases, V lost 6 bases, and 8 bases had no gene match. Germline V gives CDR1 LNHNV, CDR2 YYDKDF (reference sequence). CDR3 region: CATSLGGQVYEQYF. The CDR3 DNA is TGTGCCACCAGTTTGGGGGGACAGGTATACGAGCAGTACTTC.

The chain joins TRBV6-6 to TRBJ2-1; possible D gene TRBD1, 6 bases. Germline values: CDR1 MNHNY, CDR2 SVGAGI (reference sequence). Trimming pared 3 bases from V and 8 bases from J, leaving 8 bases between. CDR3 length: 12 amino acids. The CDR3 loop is CASSYGTHEQFF. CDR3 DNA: TGTGCCAGCAGTTATGGGACACATGAGCAGTTCTTC.

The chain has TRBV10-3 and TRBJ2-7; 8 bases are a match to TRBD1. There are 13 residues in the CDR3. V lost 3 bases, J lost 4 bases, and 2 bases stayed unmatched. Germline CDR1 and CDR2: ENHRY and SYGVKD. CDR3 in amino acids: CAISDRGRYEQYF. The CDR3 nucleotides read TGTGCCATCAGTGACAGGGGGCGGTACGAGCAGTACTTC.

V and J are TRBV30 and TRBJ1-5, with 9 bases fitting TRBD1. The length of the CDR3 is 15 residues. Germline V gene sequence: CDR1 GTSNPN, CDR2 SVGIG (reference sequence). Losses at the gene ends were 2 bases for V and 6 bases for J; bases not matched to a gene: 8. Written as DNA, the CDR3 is TGTGCCTGGAGTCCGACAGGGGGATCTGGTCAGCCCCAGCATTTT. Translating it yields CAWSPTGGSGQPQHF.

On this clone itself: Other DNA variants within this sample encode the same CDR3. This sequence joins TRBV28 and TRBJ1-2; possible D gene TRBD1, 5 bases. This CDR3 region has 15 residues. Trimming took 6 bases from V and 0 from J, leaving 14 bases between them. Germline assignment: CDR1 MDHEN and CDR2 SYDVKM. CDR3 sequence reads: CASSIPGGSNYGYTF. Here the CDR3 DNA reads TGTGCCAGCAGCATCCCGGGGGGTTCTAACTATGGCTACACCTTC.

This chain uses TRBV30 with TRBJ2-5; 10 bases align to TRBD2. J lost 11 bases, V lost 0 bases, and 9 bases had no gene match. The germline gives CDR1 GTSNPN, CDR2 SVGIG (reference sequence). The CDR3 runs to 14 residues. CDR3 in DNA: TGTGCCTGGAGTGTAAGGACTAGCGGAAATGAGCAGTACTTC. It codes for CAWSVRTSGNEQYF.

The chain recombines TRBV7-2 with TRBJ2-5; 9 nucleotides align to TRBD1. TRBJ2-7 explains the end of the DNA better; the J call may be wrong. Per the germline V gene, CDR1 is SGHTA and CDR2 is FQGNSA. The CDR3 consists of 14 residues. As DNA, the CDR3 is TGTGCCAGCAGCTGGGACAGGGAAGCCTCCGAGCAGTACTTC. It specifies CASSWDREASEQYF.

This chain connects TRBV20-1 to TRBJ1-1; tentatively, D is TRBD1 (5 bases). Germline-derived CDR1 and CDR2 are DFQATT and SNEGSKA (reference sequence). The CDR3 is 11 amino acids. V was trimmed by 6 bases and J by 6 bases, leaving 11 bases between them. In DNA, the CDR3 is TGCAGTGCACCAGGGTCATCTGAAGCTTTCTTT. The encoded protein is CSAPGSSEAFF.

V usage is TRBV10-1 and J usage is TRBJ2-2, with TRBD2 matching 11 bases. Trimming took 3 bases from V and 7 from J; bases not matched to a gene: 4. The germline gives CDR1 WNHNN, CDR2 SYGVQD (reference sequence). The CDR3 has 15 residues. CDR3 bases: TGCGCCAGCAGTGAAACTAGCGGGAGCGTCGGGGAGCTGTTTTTT. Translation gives CASSETSGSVGELFF.

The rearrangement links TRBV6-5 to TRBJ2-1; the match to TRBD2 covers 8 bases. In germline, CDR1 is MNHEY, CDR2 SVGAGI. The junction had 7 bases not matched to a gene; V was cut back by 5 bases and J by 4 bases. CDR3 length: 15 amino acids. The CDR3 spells CASSKEGLEYNEQFF. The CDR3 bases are TGTGCCAGCAGTAAAGAGGGACTAGAATACAATGAGCAGTTCTTC.

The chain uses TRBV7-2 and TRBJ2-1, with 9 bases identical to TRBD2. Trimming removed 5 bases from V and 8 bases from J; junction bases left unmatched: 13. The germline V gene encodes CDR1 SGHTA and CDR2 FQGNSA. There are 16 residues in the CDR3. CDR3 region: CASSPEGASGTHEQFF. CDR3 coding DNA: TGTGCCAGCAGCCCTGAGGGGGCTAGCGGGACACATGAGCAGTTCTTC. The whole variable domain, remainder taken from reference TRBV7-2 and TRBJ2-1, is GAGVSQSPSNKVTEKGKDVELRCDPISGHTALYWYRQSLGQGLEFLIYFQGNSAPDKSGLPSDRFSAERTGGSVSTLTIQRTQQEDSAVYLCASSPEGASGTHEQFFGPGTRLTVL.

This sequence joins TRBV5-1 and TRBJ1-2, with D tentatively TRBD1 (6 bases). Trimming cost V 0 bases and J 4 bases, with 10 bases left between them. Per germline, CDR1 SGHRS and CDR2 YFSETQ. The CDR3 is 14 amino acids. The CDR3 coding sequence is TGCGCCAGCAGCTTGGTCAGGGGCATCTATGGCTACACCTTC. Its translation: CASSLVRGIYGYTF.

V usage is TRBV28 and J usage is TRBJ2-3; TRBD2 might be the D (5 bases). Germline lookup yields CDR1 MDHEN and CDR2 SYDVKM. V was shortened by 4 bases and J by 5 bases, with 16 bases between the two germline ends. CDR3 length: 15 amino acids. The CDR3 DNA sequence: TGTGCCAGCAGTTCCGGGAATAGCGTGGGAGATACGCAGTATTTT. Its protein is CASSSGNSVGDTQYF.

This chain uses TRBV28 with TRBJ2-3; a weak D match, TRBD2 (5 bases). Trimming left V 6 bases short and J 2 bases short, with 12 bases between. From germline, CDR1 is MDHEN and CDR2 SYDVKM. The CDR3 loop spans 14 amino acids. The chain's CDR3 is CASRYPGNTDTQYF. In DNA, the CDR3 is TGTGCCAGCAGATATCCCGGGAACACAGATACGCAGTATTTT.

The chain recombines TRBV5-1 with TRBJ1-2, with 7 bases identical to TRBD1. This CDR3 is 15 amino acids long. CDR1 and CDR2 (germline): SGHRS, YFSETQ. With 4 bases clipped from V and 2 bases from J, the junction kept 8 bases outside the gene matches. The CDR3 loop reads CASSATGTDNYGYTF. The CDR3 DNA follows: TGCGCCAGCAGCGCAACCGGGACAGACAACTATGGCTACACCTTC.

Here the CDR3 reads CASSQTVLNTEAFF. The CDR3 DNA sequence: TGCGCCAGCAGTCAGACAGTCTTGAACACTGAAGCTTTCTTT. J is TRBJ1-1 and V is TRBV4-3; tentative D call: TRBD1 (5 bases). V shed 6 bases and J shed 0 bases, with 11 bases lying between them. The germline V gene has CDR1 LGHNA and CDR2 YSLEER. This CDR3 contains 14 residues.

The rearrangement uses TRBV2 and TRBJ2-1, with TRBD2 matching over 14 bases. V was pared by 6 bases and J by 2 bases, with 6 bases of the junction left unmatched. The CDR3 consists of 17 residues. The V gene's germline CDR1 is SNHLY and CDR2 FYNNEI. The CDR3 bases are TGTGCCAGCAGGGGCCGGACTAGCGGGGGGCCCTACAATGAGCAGTTCTTC. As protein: CASRGRTSGGPYNEQFF.

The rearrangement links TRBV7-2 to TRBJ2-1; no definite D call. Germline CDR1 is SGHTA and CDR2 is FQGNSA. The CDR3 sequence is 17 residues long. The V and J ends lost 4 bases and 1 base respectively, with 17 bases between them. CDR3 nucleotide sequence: TGTGCCAGCAGCTCGAGAAGTTGGAGAAGGTCCTACAATGAGCAGTTCTTC. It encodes CASSSRSWRRSYNEQFF.

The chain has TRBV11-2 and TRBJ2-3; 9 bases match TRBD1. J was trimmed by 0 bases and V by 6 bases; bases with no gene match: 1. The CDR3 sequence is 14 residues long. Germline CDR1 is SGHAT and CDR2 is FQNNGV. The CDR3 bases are TGTGCCAGCAGAGGACAGGGGAGCACAGATACGCAGTATTTT. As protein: CASRGQGSTDTQYF.

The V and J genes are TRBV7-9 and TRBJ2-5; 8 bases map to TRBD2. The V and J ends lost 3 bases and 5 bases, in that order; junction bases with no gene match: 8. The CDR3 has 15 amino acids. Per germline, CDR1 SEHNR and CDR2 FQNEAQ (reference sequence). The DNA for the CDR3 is TGTGCCAGCAGCTTCCCGGGGACTAGTGGCGAGACCCAGTACTTC. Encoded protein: CASSFPGTSGETQYF.

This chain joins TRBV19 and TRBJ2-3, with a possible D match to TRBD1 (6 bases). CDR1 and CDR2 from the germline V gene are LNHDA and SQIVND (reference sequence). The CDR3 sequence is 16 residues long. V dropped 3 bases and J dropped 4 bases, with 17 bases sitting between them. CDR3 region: CASSIESQGSADTQYF. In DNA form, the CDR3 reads TGTGCCAGTAGTATTGAGAGTCAGGGGTCTGCAGATACGCAGTATTTT.

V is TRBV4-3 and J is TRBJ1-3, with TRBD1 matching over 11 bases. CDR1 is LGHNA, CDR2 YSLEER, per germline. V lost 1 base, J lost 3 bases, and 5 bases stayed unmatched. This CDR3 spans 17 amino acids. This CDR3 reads CASSQAGQGAVGNTIYF. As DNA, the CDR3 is TGCGCCAGCAGCCAAGCCGGACAGGGGGCGGTTGGAAACACCATATATTTT.

The CDR3 region has the DNA TGTGCCAGCAGCTCTCTCGGGGGGAGAGGGAGCTATGGCTACACCTTC. Residues: CASSSLGGRGSYGYTF. The rearrangement joins TRBV14 to TRBJ1-2; possible D gene TRBD1, 5 bases. This CDR3 is 16 amino acids long. Trimming stripped 5 bases from V and 4 bases from J, with 20 bases between. CDR1 is SGHDN, CDR2 FVKESK, per germline.

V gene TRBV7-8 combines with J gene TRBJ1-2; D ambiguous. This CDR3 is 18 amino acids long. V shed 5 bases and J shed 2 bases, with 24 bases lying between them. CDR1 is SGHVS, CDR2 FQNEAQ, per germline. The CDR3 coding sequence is TGTGCCAGCAGCCTACGCCGACGGGGTGAGAGAAACAACTATGGCTACACCTTC. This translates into CASSLRRRGERNNYGYTF. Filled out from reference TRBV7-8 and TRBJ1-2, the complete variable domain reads GAGVSQSPRYKVAKRGQDVALRCDPISGHVSLFWYQQALGQGPEFLTYFQNEAQLDKSGLPSDRFFAERPEGSVSTLKIQRTQQEDSAVYLCASSLRRRGERNNYGYTFGSGTRLTVV.

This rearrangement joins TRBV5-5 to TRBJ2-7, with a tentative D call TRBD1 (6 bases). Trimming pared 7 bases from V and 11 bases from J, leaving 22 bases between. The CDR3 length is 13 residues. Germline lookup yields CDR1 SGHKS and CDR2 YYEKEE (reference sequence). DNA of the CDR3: TGTGCCAGCTTAACCCCCGGGGAGACAGGCGAGTACTTC. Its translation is CASLTPGETGEYF.

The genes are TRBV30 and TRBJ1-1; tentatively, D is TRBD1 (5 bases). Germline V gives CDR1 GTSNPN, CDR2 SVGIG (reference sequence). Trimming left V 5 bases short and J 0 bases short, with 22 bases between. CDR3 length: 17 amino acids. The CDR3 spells CAWRGSTGLPLNTEAFF. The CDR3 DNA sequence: TGTGCCTGGCGAGGATCCACGGGACTACCTCTGAACACTGAAGCTTTCTTT. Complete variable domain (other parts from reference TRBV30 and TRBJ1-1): SQTIHQWPATLVQPVGSPLSLECTVEGTSNPNLYWYRQAAGRGLQLLFYSVGIGQISSEVPQNLSASRPQDRQFILSSKKLLLSDSGFYLCAWRGSTGLPLNTEAFFGQGTRLTVV.

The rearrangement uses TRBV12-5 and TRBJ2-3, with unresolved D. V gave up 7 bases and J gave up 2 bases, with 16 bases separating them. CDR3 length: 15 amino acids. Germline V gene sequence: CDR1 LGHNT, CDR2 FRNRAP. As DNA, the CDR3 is TGTGCTAGTGCCGAGGAACGGATGAACACAGATACGCAGTATTTT. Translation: CASAEERMNTDTQYF. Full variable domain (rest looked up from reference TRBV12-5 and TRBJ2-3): DARVTQTPRHKVTEMGQEVTMRCQPILGHNTVFWYRQTMMQGLELLAYFRNRAPLDDSGMPKDRFSAEMPDATLATLKIQPSEPRDSAVYFCASAEERMNTDTQYFGPGTRLTVL.

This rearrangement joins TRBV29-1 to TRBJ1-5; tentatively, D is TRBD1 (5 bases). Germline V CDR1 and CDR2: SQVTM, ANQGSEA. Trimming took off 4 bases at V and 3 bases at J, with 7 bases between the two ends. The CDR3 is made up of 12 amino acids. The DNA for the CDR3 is TGCAGCGTTGGACAGACCAATCAGCCCCAGCATTTT. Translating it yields CSVGQTNQPQHF.